This T cell receptor beta chain appears in the sequencing data of a study of cytomegalovirus exposure and HLA in healthy donors. Study details: Among the approximately 400 genotyped donors, around 85% were placed in the Caucasian-associated ancestry cluster.

Germline V gives CDR1 LNHDA, CDR2 SQIVND (reference sequence). V lost 4 bases and J 0 bases, leaving 13 bases between the germline ends. CDR3 length: 15 amino acids. 60 Vbeta and 13 Jbeta primers were used in PCR. Profiled with immunoSEQ multiplex PCR; TCRdb holds only in-frame clones, not every one. The data contain around 84,000 clones, around 77% of them singletons. Study-wide findings and caveats: CMV serostatus was the sole immune exposure information available.

On this clone itself: The antigen is unknown.

The sequenced sample was PBMCs. This clonotype was sampled from a man aged 50 to 59 in good health and CMV-seronegative. The gene calls are TRBV19 and TRBJ2-7; D might be TRBD2 (7 bases). The CDR3 nucleotides read TGTGCCAGTAGTAAAGGGGGGGACAACTCCTACGAGCAGTACTTC. It encodes CASSKGGDNSYEQYF.